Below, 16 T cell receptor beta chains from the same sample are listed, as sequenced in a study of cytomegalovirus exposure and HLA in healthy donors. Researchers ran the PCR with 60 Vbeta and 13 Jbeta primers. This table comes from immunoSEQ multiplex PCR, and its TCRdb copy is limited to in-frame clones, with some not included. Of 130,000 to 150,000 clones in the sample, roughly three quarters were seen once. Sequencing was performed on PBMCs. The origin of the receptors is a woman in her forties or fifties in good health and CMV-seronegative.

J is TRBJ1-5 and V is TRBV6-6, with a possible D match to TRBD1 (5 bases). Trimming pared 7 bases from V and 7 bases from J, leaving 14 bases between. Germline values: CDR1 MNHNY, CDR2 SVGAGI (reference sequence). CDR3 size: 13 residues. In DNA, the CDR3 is TGTGCCAGCAACGGGGGGGTGGTGCAGCCCCAGCATTTT. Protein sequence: CASNGGVVQPQHF.

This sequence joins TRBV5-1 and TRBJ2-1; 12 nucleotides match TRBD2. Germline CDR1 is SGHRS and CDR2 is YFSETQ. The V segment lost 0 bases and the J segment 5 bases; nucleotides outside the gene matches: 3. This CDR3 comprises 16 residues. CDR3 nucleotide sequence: TGCGCCAGCAGCTTGGTGGCTAGCGGGGGGGACAATGAGCAGTTCTTC. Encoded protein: CASSLVASGGDNEQFF. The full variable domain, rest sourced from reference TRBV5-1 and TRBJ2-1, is KAGVTQTPRYLIKTRGQQVTLSCSPISGHRSVSWYQQTPGQGLQFLFEYFSETQRNKGNFPGRFSGRQFSNSRSEMNVSTLELGDSALYLCASSLVASGGDNEQFFGPGTRLTVL.

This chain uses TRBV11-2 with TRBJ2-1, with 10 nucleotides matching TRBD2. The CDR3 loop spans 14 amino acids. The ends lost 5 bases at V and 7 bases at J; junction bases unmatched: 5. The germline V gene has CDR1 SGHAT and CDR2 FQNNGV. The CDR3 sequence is CASSLSGGTNEQFF. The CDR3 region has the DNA TGTGCCAGCAGCCTTAGCGGGGGGACTAATGAGCAGTTCTTC.

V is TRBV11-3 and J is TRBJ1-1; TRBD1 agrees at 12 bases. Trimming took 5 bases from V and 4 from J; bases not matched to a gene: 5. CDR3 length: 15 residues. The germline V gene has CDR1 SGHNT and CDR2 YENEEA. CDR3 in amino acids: CASSPGQGAVTEAFF. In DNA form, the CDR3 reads TGTGCCAGCAGCCCGGGACAGGGGGCGGTCACTGAAGCTTTCTTT.

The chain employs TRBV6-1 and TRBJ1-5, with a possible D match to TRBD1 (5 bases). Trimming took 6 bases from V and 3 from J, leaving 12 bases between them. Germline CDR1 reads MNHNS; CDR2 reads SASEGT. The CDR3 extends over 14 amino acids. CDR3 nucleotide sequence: TGTGCCAGCAGGCTAGGAGGGGCCAATCAGCCCCAGCATTTT. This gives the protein CASRLGGANQPQHF.

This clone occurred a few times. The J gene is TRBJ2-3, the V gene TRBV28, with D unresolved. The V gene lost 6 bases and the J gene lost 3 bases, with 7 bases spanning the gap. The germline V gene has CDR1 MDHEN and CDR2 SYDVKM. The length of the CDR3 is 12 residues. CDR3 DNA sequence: TGTGCCAGCAGCCCCCCGACAGATACGCAGTATTTT. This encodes CASSPPTDTQYF.

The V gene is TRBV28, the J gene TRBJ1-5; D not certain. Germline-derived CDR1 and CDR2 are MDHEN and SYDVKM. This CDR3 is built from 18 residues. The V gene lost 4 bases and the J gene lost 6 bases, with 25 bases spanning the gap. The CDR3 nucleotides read TGTGCCAGCAGTTCCGATTGGGCCAAACTGGGCTTTGGTCAGCCCCAGCATTTT. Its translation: CASSSDWAKLGFGQPQHF. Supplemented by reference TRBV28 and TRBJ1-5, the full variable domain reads DVKVTQSSRYLVKRTGEKVFLECVQDMDHENMFWYRQDPGLGLRLIYFSYDVKMKEKGDIPEGYSVSREKKERFSLILESASTNQTSMYLCASSSDWAKLGFGQPQHFGDGTRLSIL.

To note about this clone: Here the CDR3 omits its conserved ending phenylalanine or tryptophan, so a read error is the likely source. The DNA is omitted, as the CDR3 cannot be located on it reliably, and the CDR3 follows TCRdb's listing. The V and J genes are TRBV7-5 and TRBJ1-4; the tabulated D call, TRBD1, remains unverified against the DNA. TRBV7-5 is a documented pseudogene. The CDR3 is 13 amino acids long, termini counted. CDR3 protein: CARMGDRESPGEG.

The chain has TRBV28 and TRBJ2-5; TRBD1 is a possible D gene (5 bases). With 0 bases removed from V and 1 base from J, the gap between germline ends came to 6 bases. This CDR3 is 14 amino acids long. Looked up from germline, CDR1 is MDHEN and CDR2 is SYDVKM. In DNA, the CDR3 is TGTGCCAGCAGTTTATGGACAGCCCAAGAGACCCAGTACTTC. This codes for CASSLWTAQETQYF.

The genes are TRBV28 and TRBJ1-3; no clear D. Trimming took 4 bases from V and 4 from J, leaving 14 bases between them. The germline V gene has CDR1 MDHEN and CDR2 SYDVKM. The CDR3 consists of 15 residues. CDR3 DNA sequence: TGTGCCAGCAGTTCCCGTGACAACCTAGGAAACACCATATATTTT. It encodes CASSSRDNLGNTIYF.

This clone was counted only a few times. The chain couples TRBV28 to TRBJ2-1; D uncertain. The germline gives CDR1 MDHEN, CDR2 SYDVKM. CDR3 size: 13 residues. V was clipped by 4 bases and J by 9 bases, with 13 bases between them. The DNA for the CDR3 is TGTGCCAGCAGTTCTTCTGACCGCGGTGAGCAGTTCTTC. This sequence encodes CASSSSDRGEQFF.

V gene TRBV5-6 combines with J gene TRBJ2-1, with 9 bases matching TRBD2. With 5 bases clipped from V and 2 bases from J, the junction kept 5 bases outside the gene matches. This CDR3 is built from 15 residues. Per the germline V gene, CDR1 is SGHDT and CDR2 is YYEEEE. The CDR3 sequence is CASRRSGGPYNEQFF. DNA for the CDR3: TGTGCCAGCAGACGTAGCGGGGGCCCCTACAATGAGCAGTTCTTC. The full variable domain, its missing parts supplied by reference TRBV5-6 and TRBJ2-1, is DAGVTQSPTHLIKTRGQQVTLRCSPKSGHDTVSWYQQALGQGPQFIFQYYEEEERQRGNFPDRFSGHQFPNYSSELNVNALLLGDSALYLCASRRSGGPYNEQFFGPGTRLTVL.

The CDR3 is CASSLSLRGEAATNEKLFF. The CDR3 DNA reads TGTGCCAGCAGCTTATCACTCAGGGGAGAGGCCGCAACTAATGAAAAACTGTTTTTT. The genes are TRBV7-2 and TRBJ1-4, with D perhaps matching TRBD1 (6 bases). With 2 bases removed from V and 0 bases from J, the gap between germline ends came to 19 bases. Germline-derived CDR1 and CDR2 are SGHTA and FQGNSA. This CDR3 comprises 19 residues. Drawing the rest from reference TRBV7-2 and TRBJ1-4, the complete variable domain is GAGVSQSPSNKVTEKGKDVELRCDPISGHTALYWYRQSLGQGLEFLIYFQGNSAPDKSGLPSDRFSAERTGGSVSTLTIQRTQQEDSAVYLCASSLSLRGEAATNEKLFFGSGTQLSVL.

In DNA, the CDR3 is TGTGCCAGCAGTCAGGGGGCGCAGGGAGAAAAACTGTTTTTT. Its protein product is CASSQGAQGEKLFF. The chain joins TRBV11-2 to TRBJ1-4; 8 bases agree with TRBD1. The V segment lost 6 bases and the J segment 8 bases; nucleotides outside the gene matches: 8. The CDR3 runs to 14 residues. The germline CDR1 and CDR2 sequences are SGHAT and FQNNGV.

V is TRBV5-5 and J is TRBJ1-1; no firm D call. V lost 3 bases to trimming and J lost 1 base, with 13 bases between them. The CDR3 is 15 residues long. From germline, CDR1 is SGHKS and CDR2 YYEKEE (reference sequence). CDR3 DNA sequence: TGTGCCAGCAGCTCCGGGAGGACGGAGAACACTGAAGCTTTCTTT. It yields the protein CASSSGRTENTEAFF.

The CDR3 DNA is TGTGCCAGCAGCCAGGTAGCGGGGCTACAAGAGACCCAGTACTTC. As protein: CASSQVAGLQETQYF. The rearrangement joins TRBV4-2 to TRBJ2-5; TRBD2 aligns across 8 bases. The CDR3 consists of 15 residues. J was trimmed by 2 bases and V by 3 bases; bases with no gene match: 5. CDR1 LGHNA and CDR2 YNFKEQ come from the germline V gene.